The sequence of this TCR beta chain was determined in a study of blood T cell repertoires in COVID-19. Germline CDR1 is SGHRS and CDR2 is YFSETQ. Losses at the gene ends were 0 bases for V and 0 bases for J; bases not matched to a gene: 2. The length of the CDR3 is 15 residues. TCRdb's table, derived via immunoSEQ multiplex PCR, lists solely in-frame clones and lacks some. The sample has approximately 500,000 clones; 85% to 90% are singletons. The sequence was collected from a woman aged 45-65 years with COVID-19, enrolled during active disease. The V gene is TRBV5-1, the J gene TRBJ1-1; 7 bases align to TRBD1. Input material: peripheral blood. CDR3 sequence (DNA): TGCGCCAGCAGCTTGGAAGGGGGCATGAACACTGAAGCTTTCTTT. Amino acid sequence: CASSLEGGMNTEAFF.